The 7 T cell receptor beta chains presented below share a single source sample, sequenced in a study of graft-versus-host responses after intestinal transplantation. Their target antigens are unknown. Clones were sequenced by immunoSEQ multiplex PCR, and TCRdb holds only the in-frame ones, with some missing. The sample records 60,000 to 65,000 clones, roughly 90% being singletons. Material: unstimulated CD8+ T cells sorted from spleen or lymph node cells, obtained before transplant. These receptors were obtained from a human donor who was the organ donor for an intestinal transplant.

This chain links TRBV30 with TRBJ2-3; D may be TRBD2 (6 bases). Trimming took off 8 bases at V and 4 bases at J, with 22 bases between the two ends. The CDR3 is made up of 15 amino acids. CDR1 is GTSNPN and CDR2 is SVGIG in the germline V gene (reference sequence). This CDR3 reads CALILFAGNADTQYF. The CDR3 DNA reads TGTGCCCTCATCCTGTTTGCGGGAAACGCAGATACGCAGTATTTT.

The CDR3 loop reads CASSQLGTAYPQETQYF. Here the CDR3 DNA reads TGTGCCAGCAGCCAATTGGGGACAGCCTATCCTCAAGAGACCCAGTACTTC. J is TRBJ2-5 and V is TRBV28; TRBD1 aligns across 7 bases. This CDR3 is 17 amino acids long. Germline V lookup: CDR1 MDHEN, CDR2 SYDVKM. The V and J ends lost 6 bases and 2 bases, in that order; junction bases with no gene match: 15.

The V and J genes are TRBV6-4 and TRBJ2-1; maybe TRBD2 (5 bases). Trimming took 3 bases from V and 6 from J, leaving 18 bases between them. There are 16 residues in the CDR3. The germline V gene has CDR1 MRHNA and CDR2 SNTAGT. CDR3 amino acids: CASSDGVEASINEQFF. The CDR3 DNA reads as TGTGCCAGCAGTGATGGGGTGGAGGCGTCCATCAATGAGCAGTTCTTC.

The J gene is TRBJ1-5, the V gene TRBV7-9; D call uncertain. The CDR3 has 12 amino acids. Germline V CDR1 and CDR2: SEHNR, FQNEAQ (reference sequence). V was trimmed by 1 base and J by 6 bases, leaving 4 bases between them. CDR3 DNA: TGTGCCAGCAGCTTAGGGCCTCAGCCCCAGCATTTT. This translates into CASSLGPQPQHF.

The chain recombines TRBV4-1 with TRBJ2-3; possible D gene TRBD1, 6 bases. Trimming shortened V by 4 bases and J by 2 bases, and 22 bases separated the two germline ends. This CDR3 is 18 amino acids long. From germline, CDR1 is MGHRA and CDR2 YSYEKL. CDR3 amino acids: CASSRTDSQGRDTDTQYF. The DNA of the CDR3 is TGCGCCAGCAGCCGGACCGACTCACAGGGAAGGGACACAGATACGCAGTATTTT.

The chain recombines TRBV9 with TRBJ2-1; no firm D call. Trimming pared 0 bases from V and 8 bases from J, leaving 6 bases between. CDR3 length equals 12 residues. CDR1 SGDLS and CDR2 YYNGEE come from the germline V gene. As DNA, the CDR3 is TGTGCCAGCAGCGTAGTTGGCCATGAGCAGTTCTTC. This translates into CASSVVGHEQFF.

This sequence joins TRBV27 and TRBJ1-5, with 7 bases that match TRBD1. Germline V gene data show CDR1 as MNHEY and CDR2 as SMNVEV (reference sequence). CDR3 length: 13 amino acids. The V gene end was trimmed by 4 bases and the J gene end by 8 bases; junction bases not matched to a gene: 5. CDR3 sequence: CASSYTTGEPQHF. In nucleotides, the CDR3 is TGTGCCAGCAGTTATACTACAGGGGAGCCCCAGCATTTT.